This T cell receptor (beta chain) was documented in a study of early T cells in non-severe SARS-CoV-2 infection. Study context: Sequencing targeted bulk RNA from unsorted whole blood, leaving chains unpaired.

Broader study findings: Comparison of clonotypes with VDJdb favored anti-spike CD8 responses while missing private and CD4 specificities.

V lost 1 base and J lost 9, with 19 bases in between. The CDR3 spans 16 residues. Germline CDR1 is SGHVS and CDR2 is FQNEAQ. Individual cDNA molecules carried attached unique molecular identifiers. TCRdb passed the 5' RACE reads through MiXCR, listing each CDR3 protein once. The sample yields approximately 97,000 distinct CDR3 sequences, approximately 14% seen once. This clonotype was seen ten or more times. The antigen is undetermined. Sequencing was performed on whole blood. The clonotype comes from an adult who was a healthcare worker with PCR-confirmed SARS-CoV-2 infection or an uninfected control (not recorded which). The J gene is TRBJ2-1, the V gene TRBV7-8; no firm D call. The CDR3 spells CASSLVRPRGRREQFF. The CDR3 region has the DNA TGTGCCAGCAGCTTAGTAAGGCCGCGTGGGCGGCGTGAGCAGTTCTTC.